Listed below are T cell receptor beta chains from one sample, sequenced in a study of T cell responses to AZD1222 COVID-19 vaccine. Only in-frame clones appear in the TCRdb table, and some are missing; sequencing was by immunoSEQ multiplex PCR. This sample has some 150,000 clones, with 90% to 95% found just once. The sequenced sample was peripheral blood, obtained on day 0 of AZD1222 vaccination. The receptor source for this set is an adult in good health. CDR3s include the opening cysteine and the closing phenylalanine or tryptophan. The D gene is left open where the match is weak. Not all rows give a size; the values are once, few, many and, for expanded clones, a class.

J | D | length | size | V | DNA | CDR3
TRBJ2-7 | TRBD2 | 15 | once | TRBV7-2 | TGTGCCAGCAGCTCGCTAGCGGCCGGTGCCTACGAGCAGTACTTC | CASSSLAAGAYEQYF
TRBJ1-5 | TRBD1 | 15 | - | TRBV28 | TGTGCCAGCAGTCCTGGGGACAGCCCTAATCAGCCCCAGCATTTT | CASSPGDSPNQPQHF
TRBJ1-1 | - | 15 | - | TRBV9 | TGTGCCAGCACCCCGATGGTCGGGGCCGCAAGTGAAGCTTTCTTT | CASTPMVGAASEAFF
TRBJ2-4 | TRBD1 | 14 | - | TRBV28 | TGTGCCAGCAGTTGGGGGTCAGGGGGAAACATTCAGTACTTC | CASSWGSGGNIQYF
TRBJ2-3 | TRBD2 | 17 | - | TRBV10-3 | TGTGCCATCAGGACAGCGGGGTGGCCAACTAGCACAGATACGCAGTATTTT | CAIRTAGWPTSTDTQYF
TRBJ2-2 | TRBD1 | 16 | - | TRBV28 | TGTGCCAGCAGTCCGGGACAGGGGGCGAACACCGGGGAGCTGTTTTTT | CASSPGQGANTGELFF
TRBJ1-5 | TRBD1 | 14 | - | TRBV7-2 | TGTGCCAGCAGATCAAGACAGGGGATTGGGCCCCAGCATTTT | CASRSRQGIGPQHF
TRBJ2-7 | TRBD2 | 20 | - | TRBV6-2/TRBV6-3 | TGTGCCAGCAGTTACCCTCCGGGACTAGCGGGAGGGCCAAAGACCTACGAGCAGTACTTC | CASSYPPGLAGGPKTYEQYF
TRBJ1-6 | - | 16 | - | TRBV9 | TGTGCCAGCAGCTTAACGGAATCAGGGACAAATTCACCCCTCCACTTT | CASSLTESGTNSPLHF
TRBJ2-2 | - | 16 | - | TRBV7-9 | TGTGCCAGCAGCTTAGCGGGGGCGCAGAACACCGGGGAGCTGTTTTTT | CASSLAGAQNTGELFF
TRBJ2-2 | - | 17 | - | TRBV10-3 | TGTGCCATCAGTGACCCTCTGCTTCAGGGGAACACCGGGGAGCTGTTTTTT | CAISDPLLQGNTGELFF
TRBJ1-3 | - | 14 | - | TRBV19 | TGTGCCAGTACTATTGGAGGGGCGGGAAACACCATATATTTT | CASTIGGAGNTIYF
TRBJ1-5 | - | 12 | - | TRBV10-3 | TGTGCCATCGGCGGAAACAATCAGCCCCAGCATTTT | CAIGGNNQPQHF
TRBJ1-4 | - | 11 | - | TRBV6-5 | TGTGCCAGCAGCCGTAATGAAAAACTGTTTTTT | CASSRNEKLFF
TRBJ2-1 | - | 15 | - | TRBV11-3 | TGTGCCAGCAGCCCGGCCAGGGGGGGGCTGGATGAGCAGTTCTTC | CASSPARGGLDEQFF
TRBJ1-5 | - | 14 | - | TRBV29-1 | TGCAGCGTAGCGGTGGGGGCACCCAATCAGCCCCAGCATTTT | CSVAVGAPNQPQHF
TRBJ1-2 | - | 14 | - | TRBV19 | TGTGCCAGTAGTATTTGGGGGGCGCTGAAAGGCTACACCTTC | CASSIWGALKGYTF
TRBJ1-6 | - | 13 | - | TRBV5-1 | TGCGCCAGCAGCGATAGGGATAATTCACCCCTCCACTTT | CASSDRDNSPLHF
TRBJ2-6 | - | 14 | - | TRBV19 | TGTGCCAGTAGTATTGGAGGTTGGGCCAACGTCCTGACTTTC | CASSIGGWANVLTF
TRBJ1-5 | - | 13 | - | TRBV19 | TGTGCCAGTAGTGAGGGGGGCAATCAGCCCCAGCATTTT | CASSEGGNQPQHF
TRBJ1-5 | - | 13 | - | TRBV7-9 | TGTGCCAGCAATAAGGGGTGGGATCAGCCCCAGCATTTT | CASNKGWDQPQHF
TRBJ2-1 | TRBD1 | 16 | - | TRBV7-2 | TGTGCCAGCAGCTTATTTGGACAGGGGGGCTACAATGAGCAGTTCTTC | CASSLFGQGGYNEQFF
TRBJ2-7 | TRBD1 | 10 | once | TRBV19 | TGTGCCAGTGGGACAGGCCAACAGTACTTC | CASGTGQQYF
TRBJ2-1 | TRBD2 | 17 | - | TRBV7-9 | TGTGCCAGCAGCTACTCCAGGACTAGCGGGAGGGGCTATGAGCAGTTCTTC | CASSYSRTSGRGYEQFF
TRBJ1-2 | TRBD1 | 18 | - | TRBV19 | TGTGCCAGTAGTATATCCCATTACGGGACAGGGGCCAACTATGGCTACACCTTC | CASSISHYGTGANYGYTF
TRBJ1-1 | - | 17 | - | TRBV28 | TGTGCCAGCAGTTTAGGTGGGGCAGGGGCAGTGGGCACTGAAGCTTTCTTT | CASSLGGAGAVGTEAFF
TRBJ2-1 | - | 14 | once | TRBV6-2/TRBV6-3 | TGTGCCAGCAGTTACCTGGATGATTACAATGAGCAGTTCTTC | CASSYLDDYNEQFF
TRBJ2-5 | - | 14 | - | TRBV28 | TGTGCCAGCAGTGAGATGGGGCTGGAGGAGACCCAGTACTTC | CASSEMGLEETQYF
TRBJ2-7 | - | 13 | - | TRBV6-5 | TGTGCCAGCAGTTACCCAGGGTCAGCCGAGCAGTACTTC | CASSYPGSAEQYF
TRBJ2-1 | TRBD2 | 16 | - | TRBV4-3 | TGCGCCAGCAGCCATGAACTAGCGGGAGTAGGCAATGAGCAGTTCTTC | CASSHELAGVGNEQFF
TRBJ2-7 | TRBD1 | 14 | - | TRBV5-8 | TGTGCCAGCAGCTCCGGGACAGGCCCCTACGAGCAGTACTTC | CASSSGTGPYEQYF